This T cell receptor beta chain was sequenced in a study of T cell changes during pregnancy in multiple sclerosis. Looked up from germline, CDR1 is GTSNPN and CDR2 is SVGIG (reference sequence). V dropped 0 bases and J dropped 2 bases, with 5 bases sitting between them. This CDR3 contains 13 residues. Turning to this clone: Other DNA sequences in this specimen translate into the identical CDR3.

This table comes from immunoSEQ multiplex PCR, and its TCRdb copy is limited to in-frame clones, with some not included. The data show about 110,000 clones, with about 90% seen just once and 0.65% to 0.9% held by the top ten. The V gene is TRBV30, the J gene TRBJ1-5; D is unclear. Specimen: peripheral blood, collected in the third trimester of pregnancy. The TCR comes from a female donor in good health, enrolled as a control in a pregnancy study. CDR3: CAWSVRGNQPQHF. The CDR3 region has the DNA TGTGCCTGGAGTGTACGGGGCAATCAGCCCCAGCATTTT.